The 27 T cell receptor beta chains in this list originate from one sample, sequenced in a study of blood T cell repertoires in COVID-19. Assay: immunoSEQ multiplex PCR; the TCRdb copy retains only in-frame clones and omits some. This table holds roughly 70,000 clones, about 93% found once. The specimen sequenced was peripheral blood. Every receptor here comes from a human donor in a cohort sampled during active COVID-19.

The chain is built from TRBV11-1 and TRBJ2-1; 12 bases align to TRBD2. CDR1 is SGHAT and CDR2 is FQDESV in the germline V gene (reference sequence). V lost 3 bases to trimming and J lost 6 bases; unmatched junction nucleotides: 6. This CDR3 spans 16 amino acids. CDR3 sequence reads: CASSFWLAGGVNEQFF. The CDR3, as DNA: TGTGCCAGCAGCTTTTGGCTAGCGGGGGGGGTCAATGAGCAGTTCTTC.

CDR3 amino acids: CASSRPAGRQGEAFF. CDR3 nucleotide sequence: TGTGCCAGCAGCCGCCCTGCCGGGCGACAGGGTGAAGCTTTCTTT. J is TRBJ1-1 and V is TRBV7-6; 7 nucleotides match TRBD1. From germline, CDR1 is SGHVS and CDR2 FNYEAQ. The CDR3 extends over 15 amino acids. After removal of 5 bases from V and 7 bases from J, the junction contained 13 bases not matched to a gene.

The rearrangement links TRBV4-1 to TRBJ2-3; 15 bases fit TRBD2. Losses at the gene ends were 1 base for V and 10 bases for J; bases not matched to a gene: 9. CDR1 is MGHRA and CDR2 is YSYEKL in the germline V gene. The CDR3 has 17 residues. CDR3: CASSQVDLGLAGGAQYF. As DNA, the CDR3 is TGCGCCAGCAGCCAAGTTGACCTAGGACTAGCGGGGGGGGCGCAGTATTTT.

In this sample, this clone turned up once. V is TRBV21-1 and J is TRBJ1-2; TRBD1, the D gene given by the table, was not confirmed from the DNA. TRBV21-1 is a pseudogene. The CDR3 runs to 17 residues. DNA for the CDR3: TGTGCCAGCAGCACATTAAAGCCACAGGGGGGCAACTATGGCTACACCTTC. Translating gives CASSTLKPQGGNYGYTF.

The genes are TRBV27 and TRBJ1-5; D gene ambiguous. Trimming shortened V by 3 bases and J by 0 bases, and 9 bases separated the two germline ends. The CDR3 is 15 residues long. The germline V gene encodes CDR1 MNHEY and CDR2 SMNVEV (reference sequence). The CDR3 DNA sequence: TGTGCCAGCAGTTTGAGAGGATTTAGCAATCAGCCCCAGCATTTT. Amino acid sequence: CASSLRGFSNQPQHF.

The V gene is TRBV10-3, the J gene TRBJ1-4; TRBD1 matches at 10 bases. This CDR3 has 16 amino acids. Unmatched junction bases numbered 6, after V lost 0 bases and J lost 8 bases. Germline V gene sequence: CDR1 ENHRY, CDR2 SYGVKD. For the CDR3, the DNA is TGTGCCATCAGTGAGTCGCTGGGACAGGGGATCGAAAAACTGTTTTTT. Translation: CAISESLGQGIEKLFF.

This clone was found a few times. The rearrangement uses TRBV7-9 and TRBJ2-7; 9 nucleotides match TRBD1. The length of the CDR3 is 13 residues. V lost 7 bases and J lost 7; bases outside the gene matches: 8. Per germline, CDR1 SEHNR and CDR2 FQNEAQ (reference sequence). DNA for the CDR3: TGTGCCAGCACGGGGACAGGGCTACCGGAGCAGTACTTC. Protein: CASTGTGLPEQYF.

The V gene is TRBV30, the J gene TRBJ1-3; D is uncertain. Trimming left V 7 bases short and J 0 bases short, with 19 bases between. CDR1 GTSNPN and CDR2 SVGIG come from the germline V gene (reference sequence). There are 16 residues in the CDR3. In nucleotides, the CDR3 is TGTGCCTTCTGGGCGGGAGTTGACTTCTCTGGAAACACCATATATTTT. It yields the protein CAFWAGVDFSGNTIYF. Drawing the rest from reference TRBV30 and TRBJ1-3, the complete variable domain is SQTIHQWPATLVQPVGSPLSLECTVEGTSNPNLYWYRQAAGRGLQLLFYSVGIGQISSEVPQNLSASRPQDRQFILSSKKLLLSDSGFYLCAFWAGVDFSGNTIYFGEGSWLTVV.

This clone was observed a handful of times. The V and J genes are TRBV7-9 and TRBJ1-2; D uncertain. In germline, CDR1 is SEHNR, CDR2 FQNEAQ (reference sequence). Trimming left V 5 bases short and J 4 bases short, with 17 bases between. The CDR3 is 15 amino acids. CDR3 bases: TGTGCCAGCAGCCCTAGCTGGGGAACGGGCTATGGCTACACCTTC. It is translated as CASSPSWGTGYGYTF.

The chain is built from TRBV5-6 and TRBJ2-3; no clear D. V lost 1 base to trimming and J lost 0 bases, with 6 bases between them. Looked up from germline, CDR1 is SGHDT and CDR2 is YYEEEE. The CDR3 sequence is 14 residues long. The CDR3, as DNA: TGTGCCAGCAGCTTGCCCGGGAGCACAGATACGCAGTATTTT. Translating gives CASSLPGSTDTQYF.

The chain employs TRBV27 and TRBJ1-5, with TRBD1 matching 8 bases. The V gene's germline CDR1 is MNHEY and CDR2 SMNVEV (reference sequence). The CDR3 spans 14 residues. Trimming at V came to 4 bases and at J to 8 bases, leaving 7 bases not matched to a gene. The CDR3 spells CASSSADRDKPQHF. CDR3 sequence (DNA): TGTGCCAGCAGTTCAGCGGACAGGGATAAGCCCCAGCATTTT.

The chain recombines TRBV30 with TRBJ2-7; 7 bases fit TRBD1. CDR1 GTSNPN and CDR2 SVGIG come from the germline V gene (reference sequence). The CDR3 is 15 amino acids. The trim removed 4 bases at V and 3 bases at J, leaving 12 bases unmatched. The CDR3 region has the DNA TGTGCCTGGACCCGGACCGAGGGGGCGGACTACGAGCAGTACTTC. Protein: CAWTRTEGADYEQYF.

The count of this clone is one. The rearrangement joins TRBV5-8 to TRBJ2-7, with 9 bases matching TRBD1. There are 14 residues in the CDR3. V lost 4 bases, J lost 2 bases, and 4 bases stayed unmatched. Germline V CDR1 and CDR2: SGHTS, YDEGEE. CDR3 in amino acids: CASSLDRGPYEQYF. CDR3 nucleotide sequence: TGTGCCAGCAGCCTGGACAGGGGACCCTACGAGCAGTACTTC.

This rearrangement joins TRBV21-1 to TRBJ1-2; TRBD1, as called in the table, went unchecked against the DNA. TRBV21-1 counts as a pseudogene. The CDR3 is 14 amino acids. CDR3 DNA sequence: TGTGCCAGCAGCAAACCACAGGGAAGGGGCGGCTACACCTTC. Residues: CASSKPQGRGGYTF.

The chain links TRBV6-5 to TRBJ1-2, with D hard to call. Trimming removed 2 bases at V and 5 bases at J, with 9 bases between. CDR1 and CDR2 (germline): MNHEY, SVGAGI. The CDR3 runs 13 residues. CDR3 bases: TGTGCCAGCAGTTACACCAGCGGGTATGGCTACACCTTC. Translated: CASSYTSGYGYTF.

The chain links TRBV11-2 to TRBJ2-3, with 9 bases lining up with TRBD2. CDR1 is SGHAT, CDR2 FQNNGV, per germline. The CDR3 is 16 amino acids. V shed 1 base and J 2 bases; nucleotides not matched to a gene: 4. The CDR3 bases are TGTGCCAGCAGCTTAGCCCTAGCGGGGAACACAGATACGCAGTATTTT. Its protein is CASSLALAGNTDTQYF.

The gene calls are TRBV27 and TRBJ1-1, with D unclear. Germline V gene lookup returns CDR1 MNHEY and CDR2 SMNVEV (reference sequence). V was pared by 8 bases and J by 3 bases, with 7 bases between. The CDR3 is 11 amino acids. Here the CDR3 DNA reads TGTGCCAGCTTCAGGTACACTGAAGCTTTCTTT. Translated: CASFRYTEAFF.

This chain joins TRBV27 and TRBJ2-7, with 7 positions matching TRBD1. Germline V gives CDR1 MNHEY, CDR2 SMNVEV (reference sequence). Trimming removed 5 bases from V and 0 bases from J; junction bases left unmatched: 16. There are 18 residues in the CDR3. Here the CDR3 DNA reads TGTGCCAGCAGTCTAACGGCGAGAGGACAGGCGAGCTCCTACGAGCAGTACTTC. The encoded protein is CASSLTARGQASSYEQYF.

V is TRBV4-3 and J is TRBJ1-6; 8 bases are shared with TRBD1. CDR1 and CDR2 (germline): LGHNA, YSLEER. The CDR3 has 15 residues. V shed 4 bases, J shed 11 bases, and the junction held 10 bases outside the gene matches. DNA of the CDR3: TGCGCCAGCAGCCTTGACAGGGGACGTTTAACACCCCTCCACTTT. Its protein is CASSLDRGRLTPLHF.

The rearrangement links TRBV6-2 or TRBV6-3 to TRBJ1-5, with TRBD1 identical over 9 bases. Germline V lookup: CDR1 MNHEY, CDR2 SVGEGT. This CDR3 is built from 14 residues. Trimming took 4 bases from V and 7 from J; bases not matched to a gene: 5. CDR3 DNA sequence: TGTGCCAGCAGTTTTGGGACAGGGACCCAGCCCCAGCATTTT. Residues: CASSFGTGTQPQHF.

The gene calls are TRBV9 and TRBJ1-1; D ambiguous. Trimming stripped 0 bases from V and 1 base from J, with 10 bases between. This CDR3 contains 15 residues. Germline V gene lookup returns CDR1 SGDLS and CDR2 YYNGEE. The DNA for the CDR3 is TGTGCCAGCAGCGTAGCCGGGTCCACGAACACTGAAGCTTTCTTT. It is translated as CASSVAGSTNTEAFF.

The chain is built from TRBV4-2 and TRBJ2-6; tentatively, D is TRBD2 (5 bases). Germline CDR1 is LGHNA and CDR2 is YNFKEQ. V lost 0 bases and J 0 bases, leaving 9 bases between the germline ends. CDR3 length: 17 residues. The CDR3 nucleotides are TGTGCCAGCAGCCAAGAGGACTCATCCTCTGGGGCCAACGTCCTGACTTTC. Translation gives CASSQEDSSSGANVLTF.

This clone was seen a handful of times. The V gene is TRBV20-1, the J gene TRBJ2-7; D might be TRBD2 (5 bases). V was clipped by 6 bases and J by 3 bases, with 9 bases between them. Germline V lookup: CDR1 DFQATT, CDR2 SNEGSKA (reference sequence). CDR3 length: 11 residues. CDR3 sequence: CSARELYEQYF. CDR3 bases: TGCAGTGCAAGGGAGCTCTACGAGCAGTACTTC.

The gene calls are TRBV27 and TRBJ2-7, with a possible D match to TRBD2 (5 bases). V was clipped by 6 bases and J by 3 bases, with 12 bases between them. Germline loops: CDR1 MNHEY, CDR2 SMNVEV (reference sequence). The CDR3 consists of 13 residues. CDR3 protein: CASSRGSHYEQYF. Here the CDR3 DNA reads TGTGCCAGCAGCCGAGGGTCCCACTACGAGCAGTACTTC.

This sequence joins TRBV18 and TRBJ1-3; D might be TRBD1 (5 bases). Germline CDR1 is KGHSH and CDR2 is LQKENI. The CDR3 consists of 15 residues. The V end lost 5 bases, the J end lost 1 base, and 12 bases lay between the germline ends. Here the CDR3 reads CASSNRTESGNTIYF. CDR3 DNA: TGTGCCAGCTCAAACAGGACGGAATCTGGAAACACCATATATTTT.

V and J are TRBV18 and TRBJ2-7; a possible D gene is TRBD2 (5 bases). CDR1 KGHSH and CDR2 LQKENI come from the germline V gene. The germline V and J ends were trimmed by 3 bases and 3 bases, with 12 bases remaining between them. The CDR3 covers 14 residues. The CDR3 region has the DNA TGTGCCAGCTCACCTCGGGAAAACAACTACGAGCAGTACTTC. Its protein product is CASSPRENNYEQYF.

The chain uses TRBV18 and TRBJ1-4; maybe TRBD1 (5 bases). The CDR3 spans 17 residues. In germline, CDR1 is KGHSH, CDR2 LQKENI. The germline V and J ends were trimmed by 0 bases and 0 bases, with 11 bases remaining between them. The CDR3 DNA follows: TGTGCCAGCTCACCACCAGGGGCGAGATCAACTAATGAAAAACTGTTTTTT. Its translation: CASSPPGARSTNEKLFF.